This entry describes one T cell receptor (beta chain). V was pared by 10 bases and J by 1 base, with 13 bases between. The CDR3 consists of 14 residues. Unique molecular identifiers tagged the TCRbeta library. TCRdb recomputed calls from the PCR reads with MiXCR, one row per CDR3 protein. The top ten clones hold over 3.5% of a sample with some 400,000 distinct CDR3 sequences, around 20% of them seen once. The source of the sample is a study of T-cell reconstitution after alpha-beta-depleted transplantation in children. The clonotype comes from a human donor who donated a stem cell graft to a child with acute myeloid leukemia. The gene calls are TRBV12-3 or TRBV12-4 and TRBJ2-2; D unclear. The sequences come from PBMCs from the stem cell graft donor, collected from the stem cell graft. CDR3 nucleotide sequence: TGTGCCACAGTTCTTTCGGGGAACACCGGGGAGCTGTTTTTT. Amino acids: CATVLSGNTGELFF.